A single sample is the source of the 30 T cell receptor beta chains below, sequenced in a study of Graves' ophthalmopathy and Graves' hyperthyroidism. The authors amplified TCR beta CDR3 regions from RNA transcripts. HTBI primers were used in a first-round RT-PCR, which preceded a second-round multiplex PCR. From the multiplex PCR reads, TCRdb called clonotypes with MiXCR, one entry per CDR3 protein. Here the sample spans 300,000 to 350,000 distinct CDR3 sequences, 15% to 20% being singletons. Sequences were obtained from peripheral blood. Source of these receptors: an adult man with Graves' ophthalmopathy.

Ten or more counts support this clonotype. The chain couples TRBV6-1 to TRBJ2-5; D perhaps matches TRBD1 (5 bases). CDR1 is MNHNS and CDR2 is SASEGT in the germline V gene. Trimming cost V 3 bases and J 5 bases, with 13 bases left between them. The CDR3 runs 14 residues. This chain's CDR3 is CASSEGGAAETQYF. In nucleotides, the CDR3 is TGTGCCAGCAGTGAGGGTGGGGCGGCCGAGACCCAGTACTTC.

This clonotype was seen many times. This chain joins TRBV30 and TRBJ2-3, with TRBD2 identical over 7 bases. J was trimmed by 4 bases and V by 0 bases; bases with no gene match: 1. CDR3 size: 13 residues. The germline gives CDR1 GTSNPN, CDR2 SVGIG (reference sequence). The CDR3 region is CAWSVRGADTQYF. In DNA form, the CDR3 reads TGTGCCTGGAGTGTCCGGGGGGCAGATACGCAGTATTTT.

The CDR3 DNA reads as TGTGCCAGTAGTCAACAGGGTTCGAACACCGGGGAGCTGTTTTTT. Its protein is CASSQQGSNTGELFF. The chain employs TRBV19 and TRBJ2-2; tentatively, D is TRBD1 (6 bases). Germline-derived CDR1 and CDR2 are LNHDA and SQIVND (reference sequence). V dropped 5 bases and J dropped 0 bases, with 10 bases sitting between them. CDR3 length: 15 amino acids.

As regards this clonotype: Here the CDR3 omits its conserved ending phenylalanine or tryptophan, so a read error is the likely source. This chain links TRBV6-1 with TRBJ2-7; D not certain. The CDR3 consists of 11 residues. Trimming left V 4 bases short and J 3 bases short, with 4 bases between. The germline CDR1 and CDR2 sequences are MNHNS and SASEGT. The CDR3 spells CASSADYEQYL. As DNA, the CDR3 is TGTGCCAGCAGTGCCGACTACGAGCAGTACCTC.

Worth noting for this clonotype: Given a much more abundant clone one base away, this may be a read error. This chain uses TRBV2 with TRBJ1-6; D possibly corresponds to TRBD1 (5 bases). CDR3 length equals 13 residues. Germline assignment: CDR1 SNHLY and CDR2 FYNNEI. CDR3 region: CDSSWGTQSALHF. As DNA, the CDR3 is TGTGACAGCAGTTGGGGGACCCAGTCGGCCCTCCACTTT.

This clonotype was seen repeatedly, ten times or more. The rearrangement joins TRBV11-3 to TRBJ1-2; D not certain. Germline V gene sequence: CDR1 SGHNT, CDR2 YENEEA. V dropped 1 base and J dropped 2 bases, with 14 bases sitting between them. CDR3 size: 16 residues. The CDR3, as DNA: TGTGCCAGCAGCTTAGGGTTTTCATCAGGAAACTATGGCTACACCTTC. It codes for CASSLGFSSGNYGYTF.

This clonotype was found many times. The genes are TRBV6-1 and TRBJ1-2; D gene unclear. CDR1 and CDR2 (germline): MNHNS, SASEGT. V was shortened by 0 bases and J by 5 bases, with 16 bases between the two germline ends. This CDR3 region has 16 residues. The CDR3 bases are TGTGCCAGCAGTGAAGCTAGAAGGGCCGGGCCGTATGGCTACACCTTC. It encodes CASSEARRAGPYGYTF.

J is TRBJ2-7 and V is TRBV28; TRBD2 might be the D (5 bases). The CDR3 is 16 amino acids. Germline CDR1 MDHEN, CDR2 SYDVKM. Trimming removed 6 bases from V and 0 bases from J, with 18 bases in between. CDR3 amino acids: CASSRQLGLSSYEQYF. In DNA form, the CDR3 reads TGTGCCAGCAGCCGTCAACTAGGACTTAGCTCCTACGAGCAGTACTTC.

Details on this clonotype: Mismatch with germline at one junction end may stem from a read error. V is TRBV11-2 and J is TRBJ1-1; D is possibly TRBD1 (6 bases). In germline, CDR1 is SGHAT, CDR2 FQNNGV. The CDR3 is 17 amino acids. The CDR3 nucleotides are TGTGCCAGCAGCTTAGTAAGAGGACCGGGAGGGGACACTGAAGCTTGCTTT. Encoded protein: CASSLVRGPGGDTEACF.

There are many counts of this clonotype. The V call is TRBV10-3, the J call TRBJ2-7; tentative D call: TRBD1 (5 bases). Germline CDR1 and CDR2: ENHRY and SYGVKD. CDR3 length equals 12 residues. The V end was cut by 2 bases, the J end by 3 bases, with 5 bases between. The CDR3 sequence: CAISEQGYEQYF. The DNA for the CDR3 is TGTGCCATCAGTGAGCAGGGCTACGAGCAGTACTTC.

This clonotype was counted at least ten times. The V and J genes are TRBV29-1 and TRBJ2-5; D ambiguous. CDR1 is SQVTM and CDR2 is ANQGSEA in the germline V gene. The CDR3 has 11 residues. CDR3 bases: TGCCCCGTGGAGATCCAAGAGACCCAGTACTTC. It codes for CPVEIQETQYF.

The chain recombines TRBV20-1 with TRBJ2-6, with 7 nucleotides matching TRBD2. The V gene end was trimmed by 3 bases and the J gene end by 5 bases; junction bases not matched to a gene: 4. The CDR3 loop spans 14 amino acids. The germline V gene has CDR1 DFQATT and CDR2 SNEGSKA (reference sequence). CDR3 DNA: TGCAGTGCTAGTCCGGGGGGAAGGGCCAACGTCCTGACTTTC. Protein: CSASPGGRANVLTF.

This clonotype was counted many times. V and J are TRBV3-1 and TRBJ1-2; the D gene is possibly TRBD1 (5 bases). Germline V CDR1 and CDR2: LGHDT, YNNKEL (reference sequence). Trimming pared 0 bases from V and 7 bases from J, leaving 18 bases between. The CDR3 covers 16 residues. The CDR3, as DNA: TGTGCCAGCAGCCAAGATACAGGCTATGCTTCTGGTGGCTACACCTTC. Amino acids: CASSQDTGYASGGYTF.

The CDR3 region is CASGSGNTIYF. The CDR3 DNA reads TGTGCTAGTGGTTCCGGAAACACCATATATTTT. V usage is TRBV12-5 and J usage is TRBJ1-3; D ambiguous. V gave up 4 bases and J gave up 4 bases, with 2 bases separating them. This CDR3 spans 11 amino acids. CDR1 is LGHNT and CDR2 is FRNRAP in the germline V gene.

About this clonotype: A much bigger clone sits one base away, suggesting this may be a read error. V usage is TRBV2 and J usage is TRBJ2-5, with 8 nucleotides matching TRBD2. Per germline, CDR1 SNHLY and CDR2 FYNNEI. This CDR3 comprises 14 residues. In DNA, the CDR3 is TGTGCCAGCAGGGAAACTAGCGGCCAAGAGACCCTGTACTTC. Amino acids: CASRETSGQETLYF.

The sample holds many counts of this clonotype. This chain joins TRBV6-2 or TRBV6-3 and TRBJ1-5; TRBD1 might be the D (6 bases). V lost 5 bases and J lost 6, with 17 bases in between. Per the germline V gene, CDR1 is MNHEY and CDR2 is SVGEGT. The CDR3 is made up of 15 amino acids. CDR3 bases: TGTGCCAGCAGTCTAACAGGGAATGTCTTTCAGCCCCAGCATTTT. This encodes CASSLTGNVFQPQHF.

This clonotype has ten or more counts. Written as DNA, the CDR3 is TGCAGTGCCCAAATGAGGTTGAATCAGCCCCAGCATTTT. This codes for CSAQMRLNQPQHF. The chain has TRBV20-1 and TRBJ1-5; no reliable D call. CDR3 length equals 13 residues. The V end lost 6 bases, the J end lost 4 bases, and 13 bases lay between the germline ends. Germline V gene lookup returns CDR1 DFQATT and CDR2 SNEGSKA (reference sequence).

This clonotype was seen many times. The chain links TRBV18 to TRBJ2-5; D unresolved. This CDR3 comprises 14 residues. Trimming removed 3 bases from V and 4 bases from J, with 12 bases in between. Germline loops: CDR1 KGHSH, CDR2 LQKENI. In DNA, the CDR3 is TGTGCCAGCTCACCCGACCGATTCGGAGAGACCCAGTACTTC. The encoded protein is CASSPDRFGETQYF.

This clonotype was counted ten times or more. The rearrangement joins TRBV5-4 to TRBJ2-7, with D perhaps matching TRBD1 or TRBD2 (5 bases each). Germline loops: CDR1 SGHNT, CDR2 YYREEE (reference sequence). CDR3 size: 13 residues. Trimming shortened V by 4 bases and J by 7 bases, and 15 bases separated the two germline ends. This CDR3 is CASSRDPTGEQYF. The CDR3 DNA follows: TGTGCCAGCAGCCGGGACCCGACGGGGGAGCAGTACTTC.

This clonotype has ten or more counts. This chain uses TRBV12-3 or TRBV12-4 with TRBJ1-5; possible D gene TRBD1, 5 bases. This CDR3 comprises 14 residues. The germline V and J ends were trimmed by 3 bases and 5 bases, with 11 bases remaining between them. CDR3 nucleotides: TGTGCCAGCAGTTTCGGCAGGGCACATCAGCCCCAGCATTTT. Its protein product is CASSFGRAHQPQHF.

The V gene is TRBV12-3 or TRBV12-4, the J gene TRBJ2-7; D perhaps matches TRBD2 (5 bases). The V end lost 1 base, the J end lost 2 bases, and 9 bases lay between the germline ends. This CDR3 region has 14 residues. The CDR3 sequence: CASSLVGEAYEQYF. CDR3 in DNA: TGTGCCAGCAGTTTAGTGGGAGAGGCCTACGAGCAGTACTTC.

In its sample, this clonotype was seen many times. The chain links TRBV7-2 to TRBJ2-2; D gene ambiguous. Trimming cost V 6 bases and J 4 bases, with 9 bases left between them. Germline lookup yields CDR1 SGHTA and CDR2 FQGNSA. This CDR3 contains 13 residues. In DNA, the CDR3 is TGTGCCAGCAGACCTGACGGCACCGGGGAGCTGTTTTTT. It specifies CASRPDGTGELFF.

This clonotype was observed many times. The chain couples TRBV29-1 to TRBJ2-5; D is perhaps TRBD2 (6 bases). The CDR3 extends over 12 amino acids. Per the germline V gene, CDR1 is SQVTM and CDR2 is ANQGSEA. V was clipped by 4 bases and J by 3 bases, with 9 bases between them. The chain's CDR3 is CSVGGGEETQYF. CDR3 bases: TGCAGCGTTGGGGGCGGGGAAGAGACCCAGTACTTC.

This clonotype has a count of ten or more. The chain couples TRBV19 to TRBJ1-2; 9 bases agree with TRBD1. In germline, CDR1 is LNHDA, CDR2 SQIVND (reference sequence). Trimming removed 1 base from V and 4 bases from J; junction bases left unmatched: 4. The CDR3 has 15 residues. Here the CDR3 DNA reads TGTGCCAGTAGTATAGCTGGACAGGGGCCCTATGGCTACACCTTC. Its translation is CASSIAGQGPYGYTF.

Many counts were recorded for this clonotype. V is TRBV6-1 and J is TRBJ2-7, with TRBD1 matching over 9 bases. J lost 4 bases, V lost 5 bases, and 9 bases had no gene match. The CDR3 is 15 amino acids. In germline, CDR1 is MNHNS, CDR2 SASEGT. The CDR3 region is CASSPLKGQGYEQYF. CDR3 sequence (DNA): TGTGCCAGCAGTCCCCTCAAAGGACAGGGGTACGAGCAGTACTTC.

J is TRBJ2-2 and V is TRBV6-1, with 9 bases lining up with TRBD1. Germline CDR1 reads MNHNS; CDR2 reads SASEGT. CDR3 size: 14 residues. V gave up 8 bases and J gave up 4 bases; unmatched junction bases: 5. This CDR3 is CASGGQGFTGELFF. The CDR3 DNA follows: TGTGCCAGCGGGGGACAGGGATTCACCGGGGAGCTGTTTTTT.

This clonotype was recorded many times. The chain carries TRBV20-1 and TRBJ2-5; 7 bases align to TRBD1. Germline loops: CDR1 DFQATT, CDR2 SNEGSKA (reference sequence). J gave up 4 bases and V 3 bases, and 8 bases lay outside the gene matches. The CDR3 consists of 14 residues. In DNA, the CDR3 is TGCAGTGCTAGGCAACAGGGGATGGGAGAGACCCAGTACTTC. Its translation: CSARQQGMGETQYF.

In this sample, this clonotype turned up many times. The chain is built from TRBV2 and TRBJ1-2, with D possibly TRBD1 on 5 matching bases. The germline V gene has CDR1 SNHLY and CDR2 FYNNEI. Deletions cut 3 bases from V and 8 bases from J, with 16 bases between. This CDR3 has 14 amino acids. The CDR3: CASSEVARVGGYTF. CDR3 bases: TGTGCCAGCAGTGAGGTGGCCAGGGTAGGCGGCTACACCTTC.

In this sample, this clonotype turned up many times. V gene TRBV19 combines with J gene TRBJ1-1; 8 nucleotides agree with TRBD1. The germline V gene has CDR1 LNHDA and CDR2 SQIVND (reference sequence). The CDR3 consists of 12 residues. V was clipped by 9 bases and J by 4 bases; unmatched bases: 4. CDR3 nucleotides: TGTGCCAGCGGACAGGGACGCACTGAAGCTTTCTTT. Translation gives CASGQGRTEAFF.

This clonotype was seen many times. V usage is TRBV20-1 and J usage is TRBJ2-5, with D possibly being TRBD2 (5 bases). The germline gives CDR1 DFQATT, CDR2 SNEGSKA (reference sequence). The CDR3 totals 13 residues. With 3 bases removed from V and 9 bases from J, the gap between germline ends came to 17 bases. The DNA of the CDR3 is TGCAGTGCTAGGGATGAGGGCGATCGGGCCCAGTACTTC. It yields the protein CSARDEGDRAQYF.